This paragraph covers one T cell receptor beta chain sequence. This sample is drawn from a study of Tregs in tolerant kidney transplant recipients. The data were produced by immunoSEQ multiplex PCR, yet TCRdb's version contains in-frame clones alone and is incomplete. The table records 50,000 to 65,000 clones, around 87% of them present only once. Recipients received nonmyeloablative bone marrow transplants from related graft donors, with transient mixed chimerism. The germline V gene encodes CDR1 MNHNS and CDR2 SASEGT. The CDR3 contains 15 residues. Deletions cut 6 bases from V and 5 bases from J, with 18 bases between.

Source: CD4+ T cells from blood (PBMCs), taken 6 months after the transplant. The rearrangement uses TRBV6-1 and TRBJ2-3; D is ambiguous. This receptor was identified in a human patient who received a combined kidney and bone marrow transplant. The graft donor may have contributed some T cells. CDR3 sequence reads: CASSDFARSRDTQYF. The CDR3 DNA follows: TGTGCCAGCAGCGATTTTGCCCGCTCCAGAGATACGCAGTATTTT.